This is a list of T cell receptor beta chains from one sample in a study of OX40 agonist ivuxolimab in advanced cancers. Assay used: immunoSEQ multiplex PCR; TCRdb lists only in-frame clones, some missing. The data contain 55,000 to 80,000 clones, roughly four fifths of them seen just once; the ten biggest clones take up less than 1.2%. The sequences come from CD4+ or CD8+ T cells sorted from blood, collected in a trial of the OX40 agonist ivuxolimab. Receptors were obtained from an adult with an advanced solid tumor such as melanoma, head and neck, liver or kidney cancer. CDR3s include the opening cysteine and the closing phenylalanine or tryptophan. Fields, in order: D gene, clone size, J gene, V gene, CDR3 protein, CDR3 DNA. D genes are given only for firm matches. Clone size is stated in some rows and not others, as once, few, many or a class when expanded.

d_gene: TRBD1; abundance: .; j_gene: TRBJ1-1; v_gene: TRBV15; CDR3aa: CATSRATGIMNTEAFF; CDR3nt: TGTGCCACCAGCAGAGCGACAGGGATCATGAACACTGAAGCTTTCTTT
d_gene: .; abundance: .; j_gene: TRBJ1-2; v_gene: TRBV6-5; CDR3aa: CASHGQGYGYTF; CDR3nt: TGTGCCAGCCATGGTCAGGGATATGGCTACACCTTC
d_gene: .; abundance: .; j_gene: TRBJ1-2; v_gene: TRBV19; CDR3aa: CASSIDMRPYGYTF; CDR3nt: TGTGCCAGTAGTATAGATATGAGACCTTATGGCTACACCTTC
d_gene: .; abundance: .; j_gene: TRBJ1-2; v_gene: TRBV7-2; CDR3aa: CASRTQVVGGYTF; CDR3nt: TGTGCCAGCAGGACTCAGGTGGTCGGGGGCTACACCTTC
d_gene: TRBD2; abundance: .; j_gene: TRBJ2-1; v_gene: TRBV6-5; CDR3aa: CASSYSGGFYNEQFF; CDR3nt: TGTGCCAGCAGTTACTCGGGGGGGTTCTACAATGAGCAGTTCTTC
d_gene: TRBD1; abundance: .; j_gene: TRBJ1-3; v_gene: TRBV6-1; CDR3aa: CAAMDRVYTIYF; CDR3nt: TGTGCCGCCATGGACAGGGTATACACCATATATTTT
d_gene: .; abundance: .; j_gene: TRBJ2-1; v_gene: TRBV10-3; CDR3aa: CAMTRDRTNNEQFF; CDR3nt: TGTGCCATGACTAGGGACAGAACGAACAATGAGCAGTTCTTC
d_gene: TRBD1; abundance: .; j_gene: TRBJ2-5; v_gene: TRBV19; CDR3aa: CASSTRGQGEVTQYF; CDR3nt: TGTGCCAGTAGTACAAGGGGACAGGGGGAAGTGACCCAGTACTTC
d_gene: .; abundance: few; j_gene: TRBJ1-4; v_gene: TRBV5-5; CDR3aa: CASGDQDEKLFF; CDR3nt: TGTGCCAGCGGGGACCAAGACGAAAAACTGTTTTTT
d_gene: TRBD2; abundance: .; j_gene: TRBJ2-5; v_gene: TRBV4-1; CDR3aa: CASSLLAGGPTETQYF; CDR3nt: TGCGCCAGCAGCCTTCTGGCGGGGGGGCCGACAGAGACCCAGTACTTC
d_gene: .; abundance: .; j_gene: TRBJ1-2; v_gene: TRBV5-4; CDR3aa: CAGRIGGSQLNGYTF; CDR3nt: TGTGCCGGTCGTATCGGGGGCTCACAATTAAATGGCTACACCTTC
d_gene: .; abundance: .; j_gene: TRBJ2-1; v_gene: TRBV19; CDR3aa: CASSIFGSDEQFF; CDR3nt: TGTGCCAGTAGTATATTCGGGAGCGACGAGCAGTTCTTC
d_gene: .; abundance: .; j_gene: TRBJ2-3; v_gene: TRBV27; CDR3aa: CASSLAAGPDTQYF; CDR3nt: TGTGCCAGCAGTTTAGCGGCAGGGCCAGATACGCAGTATTTT
d_gene: .; abundance: .; j_gene: TRBJ1-3; v_gene: TRBV19; CDR3aa: CASTLGGTTGNTIYF; CDR3nt: TGTGCCAGTACCTTAGGGGGGACTACTGGAAACACCATATATTTT
d_gene: .; abundance: .; j_gene: TRBJ1-2; v_gene: TRBV14; CDR3aa: CASSLLQGGGYGYTF; CDR3nt: TGTGCCAGCAGCCTCTTACAGGGAGGAGGTTATGGCTACACCTTC
d_gene: TRBD1; abundance: .; j_gene: TRBJ1-5; v_gene: TRBV6-1; CDR3aa: CASSGGGQGASQPQHF; CDR3nt: TGTGCCAGCAGTGGGGGGGGACAGGGGGCCAGTCAGCCCCAGCATTTT